This T cell receptor beta chain is from a study of beta chain features in type 1 diabetes. General observations from the study: Insertion counts at VDJ junctions were lower in type 1 diabetes patients, who also showed more deletions there.

Between the trimmed V and J ends, which lost 2 bases and 4 bases, there was a span of 6 bases. In germline, CDR1 is SGHDN, CDR2 FVKESK. The CDR3 runs 13 residues. Investigators reverse transcribed all isolated RNA, so they sequenced expressed TCRB transcripts. Profiled with immunoSEQ multiplex PCR; TCRdb holds only in-frame clones, not every one. The table includes hundreds of thousands of clones, roughly 13% detected once. There are many counts of this clone. Its antigen is undetermined. Sorted cells reached over 95% purity in every population. This clonotype was obtained from a man aged 25 to 40 in good health. This chain connects TRBV14 to TRBJ2-1, with D uncertain. Sequenced sample: naive CD4+ T cells from blood. The CDR3 loop reads CASSQFMYNEQFF. DNA for the CDR3: TGTGCCAGCAGCCAATTTATGTACAATGAGCAGTTCTTC.